This T cell receptor beta chain is from a study of cytomegalovirus exposure and HLA in healthy donors. The repertoire was sequenced with immunoSEQ multiplex PCR; TCRdb's copy has only in-frame clones and lacks some. The sample shows tens of thousands of clones, around 81% of them seen only once. V dropped 5 bases and J dropped 3 bases, with 9 bases sitting between them. The CDR3 is 13 residues long. CDR1 SGHTA and CDR2 FQGTGA come from the germline V gene. Sequenced sample: PBMCs. V gene TRBV7-3 combines with J gene TRBJ2-3; D is perhaps TRBD2 (6 bases). The TCR comes from a man aged 25-45 years in good health and CMV-seronegative. Written as DNA, the CDR3 is TGTGCCAGCAGCACGGGGAGGACAGATACGCAGTATTTT. This sequence encodes CASSTGRTDTQYF.